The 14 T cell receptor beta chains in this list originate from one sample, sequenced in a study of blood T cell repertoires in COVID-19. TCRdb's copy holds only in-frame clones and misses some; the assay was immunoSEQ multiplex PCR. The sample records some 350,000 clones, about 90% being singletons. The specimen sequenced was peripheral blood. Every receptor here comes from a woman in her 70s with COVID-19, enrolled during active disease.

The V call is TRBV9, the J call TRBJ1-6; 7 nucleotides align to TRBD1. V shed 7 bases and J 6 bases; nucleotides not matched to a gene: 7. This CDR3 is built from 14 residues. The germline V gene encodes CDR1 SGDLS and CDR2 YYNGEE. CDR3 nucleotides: TGTGCCAGCGGAACCGGGACAGTTAATTCACCCCTCCACTTT. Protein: CASGTGTVNSPLHF.

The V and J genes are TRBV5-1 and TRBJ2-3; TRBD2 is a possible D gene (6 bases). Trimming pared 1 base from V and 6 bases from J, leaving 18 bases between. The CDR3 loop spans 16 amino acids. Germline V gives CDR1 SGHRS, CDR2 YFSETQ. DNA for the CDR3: TGCGCCAGCAGCTTGCTTGGGGGGACGTCTCTCGATACGCAGTATTTT. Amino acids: CASSLLGGTSLDTQYF.

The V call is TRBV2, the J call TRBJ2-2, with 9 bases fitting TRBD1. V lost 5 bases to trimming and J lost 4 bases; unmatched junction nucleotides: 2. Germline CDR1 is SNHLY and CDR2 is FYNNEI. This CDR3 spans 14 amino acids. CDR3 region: CASSRDRATGELFF. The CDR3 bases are TGTGCCAGCAGTCGGGACAGGGCCACCGGGGAGCTGTTTTTT.

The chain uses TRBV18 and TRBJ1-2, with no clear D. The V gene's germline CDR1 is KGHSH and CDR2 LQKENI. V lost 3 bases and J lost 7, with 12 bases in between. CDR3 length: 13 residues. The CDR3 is CASSPEAPGGYTF. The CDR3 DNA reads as TGTGCCAGCTCACCTGAGGCTCCGGGTGGCTACACCTTC.

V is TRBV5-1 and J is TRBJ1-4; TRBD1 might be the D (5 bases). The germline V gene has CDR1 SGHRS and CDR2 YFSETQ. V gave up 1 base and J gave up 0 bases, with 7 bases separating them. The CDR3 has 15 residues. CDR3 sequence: CASSLTGATNEKLFF. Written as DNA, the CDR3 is TGCGCCAGCAGCTTGACAGGTGCAACTAATGAAAAACTGTTTTTT.

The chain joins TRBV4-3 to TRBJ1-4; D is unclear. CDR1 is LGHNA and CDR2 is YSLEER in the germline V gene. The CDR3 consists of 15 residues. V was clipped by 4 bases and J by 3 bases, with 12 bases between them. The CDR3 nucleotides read TGCGCCAGCAGCCCCCGGGAGGGAGCTAATGAAAAACTGTTTTTT. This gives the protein CASSPREGANEKLFF.

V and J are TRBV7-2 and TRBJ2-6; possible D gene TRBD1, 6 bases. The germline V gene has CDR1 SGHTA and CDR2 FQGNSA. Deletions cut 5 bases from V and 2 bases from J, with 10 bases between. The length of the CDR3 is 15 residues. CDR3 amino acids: CASSLGTPGANVLTF. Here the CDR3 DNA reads TGTGCCAGCAGCCTCGGGACACCTGGGGCCAACGTCCTGACTTTC.

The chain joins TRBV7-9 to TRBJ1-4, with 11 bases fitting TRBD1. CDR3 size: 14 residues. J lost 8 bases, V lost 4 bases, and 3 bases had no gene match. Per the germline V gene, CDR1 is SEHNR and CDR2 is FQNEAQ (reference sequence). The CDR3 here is CASSSGQGAEKLFF. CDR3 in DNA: TGTGCCAGCAGCTCCGGACAGGGGGCGGAAAAACTGTTTTTT. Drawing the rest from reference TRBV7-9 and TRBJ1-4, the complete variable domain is DTGVSQNPRHKITKRGQNVTFRCDPISEHNRLYWYRQTLGQGPEFLTYFQNEAQLEKSRLLSDRFSAERPKGSFSTLEIQRTEQGDSAMYLCASSSGQGAEKLFFGSGTQLSVL.

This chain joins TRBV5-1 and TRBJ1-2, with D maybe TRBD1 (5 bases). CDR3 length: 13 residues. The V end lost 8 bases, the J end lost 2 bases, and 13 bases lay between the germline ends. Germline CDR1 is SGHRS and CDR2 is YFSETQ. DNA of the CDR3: TGCGCCAGAAGCCTGGGGCGGAACTATGGCTACACCTTC. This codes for CARSLGRNYGYTF. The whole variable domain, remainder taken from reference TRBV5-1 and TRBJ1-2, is KAGVTQTPRYLIKTRGQQVTLSCSPISGHRSVSWYQQTPGQGLQFLFEYFSETQRNKGNFPGRFSGRQFSNSRSEMNVSTLELGDSALYLCARSLGRNYGYTFGSGTRLTVV.

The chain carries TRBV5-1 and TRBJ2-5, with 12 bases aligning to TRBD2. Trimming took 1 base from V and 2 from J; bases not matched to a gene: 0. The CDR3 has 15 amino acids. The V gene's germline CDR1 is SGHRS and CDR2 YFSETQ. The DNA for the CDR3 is TGCGCCAGCAGCTTGACTAGCGGGGGGCAAGAGACCCAGTACTTC. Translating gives CASSLTSGGQETQYF.

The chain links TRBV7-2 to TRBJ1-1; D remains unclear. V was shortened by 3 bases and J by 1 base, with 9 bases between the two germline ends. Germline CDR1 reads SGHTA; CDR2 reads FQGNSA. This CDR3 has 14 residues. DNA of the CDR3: TGTGCCAGCAGCTTCAAGGGAGCGAACACTGAAGCTTTCTTT. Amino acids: CASSFKGANTEAFF.

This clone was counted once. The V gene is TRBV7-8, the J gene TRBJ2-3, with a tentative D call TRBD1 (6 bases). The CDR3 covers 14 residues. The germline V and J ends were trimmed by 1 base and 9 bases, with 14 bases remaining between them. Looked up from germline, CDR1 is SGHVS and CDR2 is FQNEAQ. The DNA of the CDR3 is TGTGCCAGCAGCTTAGAAAGGGGGACGAGGACGCAGTATTTT. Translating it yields CASSLERGTRTQYF.

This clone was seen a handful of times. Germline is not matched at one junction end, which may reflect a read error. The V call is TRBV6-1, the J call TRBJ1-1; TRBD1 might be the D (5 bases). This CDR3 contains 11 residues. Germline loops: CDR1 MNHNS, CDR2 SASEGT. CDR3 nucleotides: TGTGCCAGCAGTGAATCGGGACTCCCTAGCTTT. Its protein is CASSESGLPSF.

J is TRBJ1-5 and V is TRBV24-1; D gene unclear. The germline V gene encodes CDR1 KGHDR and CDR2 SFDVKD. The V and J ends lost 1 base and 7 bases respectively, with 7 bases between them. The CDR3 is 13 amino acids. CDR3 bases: TGTGCCACCAGTGATTTTTCGGGGCAGCCCCAGCATTTT. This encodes CATSDFSGQPQHF.